Only a few counts were recorded for the clone carrying this TCR beta chain. Its antigen is not known. The data derive from a study of molecular identifiers for immune sequencing clone quantification. Study background: Replicate RNA came from around 18,000 or 91,000 naive CD8 cells and was split five ways, and four parts were sequenced.

The study's findings and limits: Detectable among some 950,000 naive cells, according to reports, was Jurkat TCR RNA spiked in from one cell. Effector cells had over 98% of their molecules in clones above 20 RNA copies, while naive cells had under 1%.

Each library that profiled naive CD8 cells came from 20,000 to 1,000,000 sorted cells with 10%, 30% or 50% RNA. CDR3 size: 13 residues. Germline loops: CDR1 GTSNPN, CDR2 SVGIG (reference sequence). Losses at the gene ends were 3 bases for V and 5 bases for J; bases not matched to a gene: 6. TCRdb independently ran MiXCR on the PCR reads; one entry per CDR3 protein. The table has over 600,000 distinct CDR3 sequences, nearly 20% seen once. This clonotype originated in a human donor in good health. Some libraries in this study had Jurkat cell RNA spiked in. Sequencing used naive CD8+ T cells from blood, with Jurkat cell RNA spiked in. Noted subset: FACS-sorted CD8+CD4-CCR7+CD45RA+ naive T cells. The genes are TRBV30 and TRBJ2-7, with 8 bases aligning to TRBD2. The CDR3 DNA reads as TGTGCCTGGAGAAACGGGGGGGCCCACGAGCAGTACTTC. Encoded protein: CAWRNGGAHEQYF.